Each of the 23 T cell receptor beta chains below was sequenced from the same sample in a study of T-cell memory formation after mild COVID-19. MiXCR was run by TCRdb on the 5' RACE reads, yielding one entry per CDR3 protein. The sample comprises about 340,000 distinct CDR3 sequences, under 25% of which are singletons, and about 12% rests with the top ten. Sequenced: PBMCs or a T cell subset sorted from them (not recorded which). The receptors stem from an adult woman who had mild COVID-19 (a few samples of this study predate the infection). Cell type and time point are not known.

J is TRBJ2-3 and V is TRBV10-1; no definite D call. Germline loops: CDR1 WNHNN, CDR2 SYGVQD (reference sequence). V gave up 4 bases and J gave up 8 bases, with 7 bases separating them. The CDR3 extends over 11 amino acids. CDR3 nucleotide sequence: TGCGCCAGCAGTGGAATTGGTACGCAGTATTTT. Its protein is CASSGIGTQYF.

This sequence joins TRBV9 and TRBJ2-7; 8 bases match TRBD1. The CDR3 consists of 14 residues. Trimming cost V 4 bases and J 5 bases; bases outside gene matches: 8. CDR1 SGDLS and CDR2 YYNGEE come from the germline V gene. The CDR3: CASSPRTGLNEQYF. The CDR3 bases are TGTGCCAGCAGCCCAAGGACAGGGCTCAACGAGCAGTACTTC.

The DNA for the CDR3 is TGTGCCAGCAGTTCAACCGGGACAGGGCCTAAGGGTGAGCAGTACTTC. Protein: CASSSTGTGPKGEQYF. The rearrangement joins TRBV12-3 or TRBV12-4 to TRBJ2-7; TRBD1 agrees at 9 bases. Trimming at V came to 4 bases and at J to 7 bases, leaving 14 bases not matched to a gene. This CDR3 has 16 residues.

The genes are TRBV3-1 and TRBJ2-3, with D possibly being TRBD2 (6 bases). The CDR3 runs to 19 residues. V lost 4 bases and J 2 bases, leaving 25 bases between the germline ends. CDR1 is LGHDT, CDR2 YNNKEL, per germline (reference sequence). CDR3 in amino acids: CASSPDLPGLIDFTDTQYF. CDR3 DNA sequence: TGTGCCAGCAGCCCGGATCTCCCGGGACTGATAGACTTCACAGATACGCAGTATTTT.

V is TRBV20-1 and J is TRBJ1-1; weak D call: TRBD1 (6 bases). CDR3 length: 12 residues. V shed 5 bases and J shed 4 bases, with 11 bases lying between them. Germline V lookup: CDR1 DFQATT, CDR2 SNEGSKA (reference sequence). The CDR3: CSAGDTSTEAFF. The CDR3 bases are TGCAGTGCTGGGGACACGTCCACTGAAGCTTTCTTT.

The table lists this clonotype with many counts. This rearrangement joins TRBV9 to TRBJ1-3; 7 bases match TRBD1. The CDR3 covers 15 residues. V lost 4 bases, J lost 2 bases, and 6 bases stayed unmatched. CDR1 SGDLS and CDR2 YYNGEE come from the germline V gene. The CDR3 sequence: CASSPRQGAGNTIYF. In DNA, the CDR3 is TGTGCCAGCAGCCCTCGACAGGGCGCTGGAAACACCATATATTTT.

This clonotype was seen more than once but under ten times. V and J are TRBV10-3 and TRBJ2-7, with D unclear. The CDR3 is made up of 13 amino acids. Germline assignment: CDR1 ENHRY and CDR2 SYGVKD. V shed 4 bases and J shed 2 bases, with 9 bases lying between them. In DNA, the CDR3 is TGTGCCATCAGTGGTGTAGGGACCTACGAGCAGTACTTC. Amino acids: CAISGVGTYEQYF.

This chain connects TRBV7-9 to TRBJ1-2; D perhaps matches TRBD1 (6 bases). Germline CDR1 is SEHNR and CDR2 is FQNEAQ (reference sequence). The ends were cut back, 1 base at V and 2 bases at J, with 14 bases in the middle. This CDR3 is built from 16 residues. CDR3 DNA sequence: TGTGCCAGCAGCTTAGGGACAACCGGGACAAACTATGGCTACACCTTC. This gives the protein CASSLGTTGTNYGYTF.

This rearrangement joins TRBV6-1 to TRBJ1-1; possible D gene TRBD1, 6 bases. From germline, CDR1 is MNHNS and CDR2 SASEGT. This CDR3 spans 13 amino acids. V lost 5 bases, J lost 4 bases, and 11 bases lay in between. CDR3 loop: CASSLLGGTEAFF. The CDR3 DNA reads TGTGCCAGCAGTCTCCTAGGGGGCACTGAAGCTTTCTTT.

The V gene is TRBV6-5, the J gene TRBJ2-5; D unclear. The CDR3 has 14 residues. V lost 2 bases, J lost 4 bases, and 11 bases lay in between. Germline V gives CDR1 MNHEY, CDR2 SVGAGI. The CDR3 nucleotides are TGTGCCAGCAGTTACGTAGGCACTGGAGAGACCCAGTACTTC. As protein: CASSYVGTGETQYF.

The sample holds a few counts of this clonotype. This chain joins TRBV15 and TRBJ1-3; no firm D call. Germline CDR1 LNHNV, CDR2 YYDKDF (reference sequence). V lost 0 bases to trimming and J lost 3 bases, with 9 bases between them. This CDR3 has 15 residues. As DNA, the CDR3 is TGTGCCACCAGCAGAGACCGAGGGAATGGAAACACCATATATTTT. It encodes CATSRDRGNGNTIYF.

This clonotype came up a few times. This sequence joins TRBV30 and TRBJ2-3; 8 bases are shared with TRBD2. CDR1 GTSNPN and CDR2 SVGIG come from the germline V gene (reference sequence). The CDR3 runs to 16 residues. V gave up 2 bases and J gave up 2 bases; unmatched junction bases: 9. The CDR3 sequence is CAWSPAGATPTDTQYF. In DNA form, the CDR3 reads TGTGCCTGGAGTCCAGCGGGAGCAACCCCCACAGATACGCAGTATTTT.

Only one count was recorded for this clonotype. The V and J genes are TRBV6-1 and TRBJ1-5; no clear D gene. From germline, CDR1 is MNHNS and CDR2 SASEGT. Trimming removed 1 base at V and 0 bases at J, with 10 bases between. CDR3 length equals 16 residues. The CDR3 coding sequence is TGTGCCAGCAGTGAAGGCACAGAATTTAGCAATCAGCCCCAGCATTTT. Translating it yields CASSEGTEFSNQPQHF.

CDR3 protein: CASRKGVSAYNEQFF. The CDR3 bases are TGTGCCAGCCGCAAGGGGGTATCGGCCTACAATGAGCAGTTCTTC. The chain joins TRBV11-3 to TRBJ2-1, with D perhaps TRBD1 (6 bases). This CDR3 has 15 amino acids. Germline CDR1 reads SGHNT; CDR2 reads YENEEA. V was clipped by 8 bases and J by 2 bases, with 16 bases between them.

This clonotype came up a few times. The rearrangement joins TRBV7-6 to TRBJ2-7; 10 nucleotides agree with TRBD1. The CDR3 totals 17 residues. V trimming: 3 bases; J trimming: 5 bases; junction bases outside the gene matches: 13. The germline gives CDR1 SGHVS, CDR2 FNYEAQ. CDR3 region: CASSFFGTGVEPDEQYF. In DNA form, the CDR3 reads TGTGCCAGCAGCTTTTTCGGGACAGGGGTTGAGCCCGACGAGCAGTACTTC.

The chain links TRBV6-6 to TRBJ2-3; 9 positions match TRBD2. The CDR3 spans 15 residues. Germline CDR1 MNHNY, CDR2 SVGAGI (reference sequence). The V and J ends lost 11 bases and 4 bases, in that order; junction bases with no gene match: 13. This CDR3 is CAVTNGRGRADTQYF. DNA for the CDR3: TGTGCCGTTACTAACGGGCGCGGGAGGGCAGATACGCAGTATTTT.

V gene TRBV4-3 combines with J gene TRBJ2-5; TRBD1 aligns across 8 bases. From germline, CDR1 is LGHNA and CDR2 YSLEER. Losses at the gene ends were 1 base for V and 0 bases for J; bases not matched to a gene: 1. This CDR3 spans 15 amino acids. The CDR3 region is CASSQGTGNQETQYF. The CDR3 DNA reads TGCGCCAGCAGCCAAGGGACAGGGAACCAAGAGACCCAGTACTTC.

This clonotype showed up many times. V gene TRBV20-1 combines with J gene TRBJ1-2, with D perhaps TRBD1 (6 bases). The germline V and J ends were trimmed by 3 bases and 5 bases, with 16 bases remaining between them. This CDR3 contains 14 residues. Germline loops: CDR1 DFQATT, CDR2 SNEGSKA (reference sequence). The CDR3 DNA follows: TGCAGTGCTAGTACAGGGTCGCCCCAATATGGCTACACCTTC. Amino acid sequence: CSASTGSPQYGYTF.

The CDR3 region is CAPEDRKGAPETQYF. CDR3 DNA sequence: TGCGCGCCAGAGGATAGGAAGGGGGCCCCGGAGACCCAGTACTTC. This rearrangement joins TRBV23-1 to TRBJ2-5, with 7 bases lining up with TRBD1. TRBV23-1 is placed among ORFs of uncertain function. This CDR3 contains 15 residues.

The chain links TRBV10-3 to TRBJ2-7; TRBD2 is a possible D gene (5 bases). The CDR3 length is 15 residues. Germline V gene sequence: CDR1 ENHRY, CDR2 SYGVKD. Between the trimmed V and J ends, which lost 2 bases and 3 bases, there was a span of 14 bases. In DNA form, the CDR3 reads TGTGCCATCAGTGAGGAAGCAGGCGGGTTCTACGAGCAGTACTTC. Residues: CAISEEAGGFYEQYF.

The chain uses TRBV14 and TRBJ2-7; no reliable D call. The germline V gene has CDR1 SGHDN and CDR2 FVKESK. Trimming removed 4 bases from V and 0 bases from J, with 16 bases in between. The CDR3 has 16 amino acids. Written as DNA, the CDR3 is TGTGCCAGCAGCCGTCGTAGTGTTTCGGGCTCCTACGAGCAGTACTTC. This encodes CASSRRSVSGSYEQYF.

This clonotype was seen repeatedly, ten times or more. The V call is TRBV5-4, the J call TRBJ2-1; TRBD1 or TRBD2 may be the D gene (5 bases each). Deletions cut 3 bases from V and 3 bases from J, with 7 bases between. Germline CDR1 reads SGHNT; CDR2 reads YYREEE (reference sequence). This CDR3 is 13 amino acids long. CDR3 in DNA: TGTGCCAGCAGCTGGGACGGCTACAATGAGCAGTTCTTC. Amino acids: CASSWDGYNEQFF.

This chain uses TRBV27 with TRBJ2-7; 10 bases are shared with TRBD2. Trimming removed 5 bases from V and 0 bases from J; junction bases left unmatched: 7. CDR1 is MNHEY, CDR2 SMNVEV, per germline (reference sequence). This CDR3 region has 16 residues. The CDR3 here is CASSASGSVSSYEQYF. The DNA of the CDR3 is TGTGCCAGCAGTGCTAGCGGGAGCGTAAGCTCCTACGAGCAGTACTTC.